Below, 18 T cell receptor beta chains from the same sample are listed, as sequenced in a study of T-cell reconstitution after alpha-beta-depleted transplantation in children. Unique molecular identifiers were built into the TCRbeta library. Each CDR3 protein gets one entry after TCRdb re-called the PCR reads with MiXCR. This sample has under 150,000 distinct CDR3 sequences, with approximately 8.7% found just once. Sequencing used PBMCs, mostly from graft donor cells, obtained 180 days after TCRalphabeta/CD19-depleted stem cell transplant. The receptors originated from a girl under three years old who had a stem cell transplant for combined immunodeficiency, so the T cells may come from the graft donor.

This clonotype has a count of ten or more. J is TRBJ2-7 and V is TRBV7-8; TRBD1 matches 9 bases. This CDR3 contains 16 residues. The J segment lost 3 bases and the V segment lost 5 bases, leaving 11 bases of the junction unmatched. CDR1 and CDR2 from the germline V gene are SGHVS and FQNEAQ. The CDR3 nucleotides read TGTGCCAGCAGCGGCCGGGACAGGGCTCTAGGCTACGAGCAGTACTTC. This encodes CASSGRDRALGYEQYF. Supplemented by reference TRBV7-8 and TRBJ2-7, the full variable domain reads GAGVSQSPRYKVAKRGQDVALRCDPISGHVSLFWYQQALGQGPEFLTYFQNEAQLDKSGLPSDRFFAERPEGSVSTLKIQRTQQEDSAVYLCASSGRDRALGYEQYFGPGTRLTVT.

In this sample, this clonotype turned up a few times. The gene calls are TRBV20-1 and TRBJ1-5; the D gene is possibly TRBD1 (6 bases). The CDR3 runs to 16 residues. From germline, CDR1 is DFQATT and CDR2 SNEGSKA (reference sequence). The germline V and J ends were trimmed by 0 bases and 0 bases, with 12 bases remaining between them. The CDR3 reads CSAREGHPYSNQPQHF. The CDR3, as DNA: TGCAGTGCTAGAGAGGGACACCCCTATAGCAATCAGCCCCAGCATTTT.

The chain recombines TRBV18 with TRBJ1-2; D gene unclear. V was cut by 3 bases and J by 4 bases, with 12 bases left in between. CDR1 is KGHSH and CDR2 is LQKENI in the germline V gene. This CDR3 has 14 amino acids. The DNA for the CDR3 is TGTGCCAGCTCACCTCAGGACGGTATCTATGGCTACACCTTC. This sequence encodes CASSPQDGIYGYTF. Based on the CDR3 plus reference TRBV18 and TRBJ1-2, the full variable domain is NAGVMQNPRHLVRRRGQEARLRCSPMKGHSHVYWYRQLPEEGLKFMVYLQKENIIDESGMPKERFSAEFPKEGPSILRIQQVVRGDSAAYFCASSPQDGIYGYTFGSGTRLTVV.

There are many counts of this clonotype. The chain is built from TRBV10-3 and TRBJ2-7; no definite D call. Germline-derived CDR1 and CDR2 are ENHRY and SYGVKD. CDR3 length: 14 amino acids. V was trimmed by 3 bases and J by 5 bases, leaving 14 bases between them. CDR3 amino acids: CAISDVPSSNEQYF. In DNA form, the CDR3 reads TGTGCCATCAGTGATGTCCCTTCCAGTAACGAGCAGTACTTC.

In this sample, this clonotype turned up once. The chain couples TRBV29-1 to TRBJ2-2, with a tentative D call TRBD2 (6 bases). Germline-derived CDR1 and CDR2 are SQVTM and ANQGSEA. The CDR3 spans 17 residues. The germline V and J ends were trimmed by 5 bases and 2 bases, with 21 bases remaining between them. CDR3 bases: TGCAGCGTTATCAATGAAAGACTAGGCCTAAACACCGGGGAGCTGTTTTTT. It specifies CSVINERLGLNTGELFF.

This clonotype appeared a few times. The rearrangement links TRBV20-1 to TRBJ2-7; D might be TRBD1 (5 bases). Trimming stripped 6 bases from V and 3 bases from J, with 15 bases between. Germline V gene data show CDR1 as DFQATT and CDR2 as SNEGSKA (reference sequence). The CDR3 has 13 amino acids. CDR3 bases: TGCAGTGCCTTGTCGACAGAATACTACGAGCAGTACTTC. Translating gives CSALSTEYYEQYF.

This clonotype was seen more than once but under ten times. This chain connects TRBV12-3 or TRBV12-4 to TRBJ1-1; D might be TRBD1 (5 bases). V lost 7 bases to trimming and J lost 11 bases, with 17 bases between them. CDR3 length equals 12 residues. The CDR3 protein is CASTIQGVRAFF. Written as DNA, the CDR3 is TGTGCCAGCACCATTCAAGGGGTGAGGGCTTTCTTT.

This clonotype appeared a few times. The genes are TRBV29-1 and TRBJ1-5; D may be TRBD1 (6 bases). The germline CDR1 and CDR2 sequences are SQVTM and ANQGSEA. The V gene lost 6 bases and the J gene lost 3 bases, with 12 bases spanning the gap. The CDR3 has 13 residues. CDR3 region: CSVLQGVNQPQHF. In DNA form, the CDR3 reads TGCAGCGTCCTACAGGGAGTCAATCAGCCCCAGCATTTT.

This clonotype was detected a few times. The chain links TRBV29-1 to TRBJ2-3; the D call may be TRBD1 or TRBD2 (7 bases each). CDR1 and CDR2 (germline): SQVTM, ANQGSEA. The CDR3 covers 13 residues. Trimming pared 4 bases from V and 4 bases from J, leaving 12 bases between. The CDR3 loop is CSVARGRADTQYF. DNA for the CDR3: TGCAGCGTTGCCAGGGGGAGGGCAGATACGCAGTATTTT.

This clonotype occurred many times. This chain joins TRBV28 and TRBJ2-2, with a weak D call TRBD2 (5 bases). Trimming cost V 6 bases and J 5 bases, with 16 bases left between them. The CDR3 totals 15 residues. The germline V gene has CDR1 MDHEN and CDR2 SYDVKM. The CDR3 loop reads CASRASDFPTGELFF. The CDR3 DNA reads TGTGCCAGCAGGGCCTCGGACTTTCCTACCGGGGAGCTGTTTTTT.

This clonotype was detected only a few times. The V gene is TRBV4-2, the J gene TRBJ2-3; D is possibly TRBD2 (6 bases). V was trimmed by 5 bases and J by 10 bases, leaving 16 bases between them. The CDR3 runs to 13 residues. Germline assignment: CDR1 LGHNA and CDR2 YNFKEQ. Written as DNA, the CDR3 is TGTGCCAGCAGCGTAGCCTTTAGCGGAGCGCAGTATTTT. It translates to CASSVAFSGAQYF.

This clonotype was picked up a small number of times. The rearrangement uses TRBV7-3 and TRBJ1-6; tentative D call: TRBD1 (5 bases). Trimming stripped 3 bases from V and 10 bases from J, with 13 bases between. The germline V gene encodes CDR1 SGHTA and CDR2 FQGTGA. The CDR3 loop spans 14 amino acids. The CDR3 DNA follows: TGTGCCAGCAGCTTGGAGGGGTTTCGGTCACCCCTCCACTTT. This encodes CASSLEGFRSPLHF.

This clonotype was counted ten times or more. V gene TRBV10-3 combines with J gene TRBJ2-1, with a weak D call TRBD2 (6 bases). CDR3 length: 14 amino acids. Deletions cut 2 bases from V and 5 bases from J, with 10 bases between. Germline CDR1 and CDR2: ENHRY and SYGVKD. The chain's CDR3 is CAISEAWEDNEQFF. CDR3 sequence (DNA): TGTGCCATCAGTGAGGCCTGGGAGGACAATGAGCAGTTCTTC.

Ten or more counts support this clonotype. The chain couples TRBV6-5 to TRBJ1-2; no clear D. This CDR3 has 14 amino acids. Germline CDR1 reads MNHEY; CDR2 reads SVGAGI. Trimming removed 4 bases at V and 10 bases at J, with 19 bases between. CDR3 sequence reads: CASSLGRRGWDYTF. The CDR3 coding sequence is TGTGCCAGCAGTTTAGGGCGTCGTGGTTGGGACTACACCTTC.

This clonotype has just a few counts. The rearrangement uses TRBV12-3 or TRBV12-4 and TRBJ1-4, with D hard to call. The V and J ends lost 3 bases and 12 bases respectively, with 11 bases between them. There are 12 residues in the CDR3. The CDR3 protein is CASSLEGSELFF. In DNA, the CDR3 is TGTGCCAGCAGTTTGGAAGGGTCTGAACTGTTTTTT.

This clonotype was seen a handful of times. V is TRBV29-1 and J is TRBJ2-1; TRBD1 might be the D (5 bases). The length of the CDR3 is 13 residues. Trimming pared 4 bases from V and 5 bases from J, leaving 12 bases between. From germline, CDR1 is SQVTM and CDR2 ANQGSEA. CDR3 in DNA: TGCAGCGTTGGGGGCCCTAAGGACAATGAGCAGTTCTTC. Translated, it gives CSVGGPKDNEQFF.

Many counts were recorded for this clonotype. The rearrangement links TRBV9 to TRBJ2-1; D not certain. Trimming pared 0 bases from V and 1 base from J, leaving 8 bases between. In germline, CDR1 is SGDLS, CDR2 YYNGEE. The CDR3 covers 15 residues. The CDR3 protein is CASSVAPRSYNEQFF. CDR3 nucleotides: TGTGCCAGCAGCGTAGCCCCTAGGTCCTACAATGAGCAGTTCTTC.

This clonotype came up many times. The chain uses TRBV5-1 and TRBJ2-1; D remains ambiguous. The germline V gene encodes CDR1 SGHRS and CDR2 YFSETQ. This CDR3 is 15 amino acids long. V dropped 0 bases and J dropped 8 bases, with 15 bases sitting between them. The CDR3 loop is CASSLGPERSYEQFF. CDR3 nucleotides: TGCGCCAGCAGCTTGGGTCCAGAGAGGTCCTATGAGCAGTTCTTC. Using reference TRBV5-1 and TRBJ2-1 for the parts outside the CDR3, the full variable domain is KAGVTQTPRYLIKTRGQQVTLSCSPISGHRSVSWYQQTPGQGLQFLFEYFSETQRNKGNFPGRFSGRQFSNSRSEMNVSTLELGDSALYLCASSLGPERSYEQFFGPGTRLTVL.